Each of the 26 T cell receptor beta chains below was sequenced from the same sample in a study of CD8 T cells in Susac syndrome. Reverse transcription of roughly 0.5 to 1 ug RNA was performed with random hexamers. Each CDR3 protein is one row after TCRdb ran MiXCR on the immunoSEQ multiplex PCR reads. Among hundreds of thousands of distinct CDR3 sequences listed, 85% to 95% were seen once. Sequencing input: CD4+ T cells from PBMCs. All receptors come from a human donor with Susac syndrome.

The chain joins TRBV30 to TRBJ2-1; 7 bases are shared with TRBD2. The V segment lost 2 bases and the J segment 8 bases; nucleotides outside the gene matches: 9. The length of the CDR3 is 14 residues. Germline CDR1 GTSNPN, CDR2 SVGIG (reference sequence). CDR3 DNA: TGTGCCTGGAGTTCTGGACTAGTTATCCATGAGCAGTTCTTC. This encodes CAWSSGLVIHEQFF.

The gene calls are TRBV19 and TRBJ1-2; D call uncertain. The CDR3 sequence is 15 residues long. CDR1 and CDR2 (germline): LNHDA, SQIVND (reference sequence). Trimming stripped 5 bases from V and 4 bases from J, with 17 bases between. CDR3 residues: CASSYGPGGGYGYTF. The CDR3 DNA sequence: TGTGCCAGTAGTTACGGGCCCGGTGGTGGCTATGGCTACACCTTC. Together with reference TRBV19 and TRBJ1-2, the CDR3 gives the full variable domain: DGGITQSPKYLFRKEGQNVTLSCEQNLNHDAMYWYRQDPGQGLRLIYYSQIVNDFQKGDIAEGYSVSREKKESFPLTVTSAQKNPTAFYLCASSYGPGGGYGYTFGSGTRLTVV.

The chain links TRBV20-1 to TRBJ2-3; 7 bases line up with TRBD1. The junction had 10 bases not matched to a gene; V was cut back by 4 bases and J by 3 bases. Germline lookup yields CDR1 DFQATT and CDR2 SNEGSKA (reference sequence). The CDR3 length is 15 residues. CDR3 DNA sequence: TGCAGTGCTACGACCCGGGACAGACGAACAGATACGCAGTATTTT. Encoded protein: CSATTRDRRTDTQYF.

The V gene is TRBV28, the J gene TRBJ2-7; D may be TRBD1 (5 bases). There are 12 residues in the CDR3. The germline gives CDR1 MDHEN, CDR2 SYDVKM. In DNA form, the CDR3 reads TGTGCTTGTATGACTCAGGGCAGCGAGCAGTACTTC. Its translation is CACMTQGSEQYF.

The chain has TRBV3-1 and TRBJ2-1; unclear D gene. CDR1 and CDR2 from the germline V gene are LGHDT and YNNKEL (reference sequence). Deletions cut 6 bases from V and 5 bases from J, with 8 bases between. The CDR3 is made up of 12 amino acids. As DNA, the CDR3 is TGTGCCAGCAGTAACAGTAACAATGAGCAGTTCTTC. Translated, it gives CASSNSNNEQFF.

The chain employs TRBV6-5 and TRBJ2-4; D might be TRBD2 (5 bases). This CDR3 is built from 13 residues. V shed 4 bases and J shed 8 bases, with 12 bases lying between them. CDR1 and CDR2 (germline): MNHEY, SVGAGI. In DNA, the CDR3 is TGTGCCAGCAGTTCGATCCTCGGGGACATTCAGTACTTC. This sequence encodes CASSSILGDIQYF.

The chain has TRBV7-2 and TRBJ1-1; 8 nucleotides align to TRBD1. This CDR3 has 15 amino acids. Germline CDR1 SGHTA, CDR2 FQGNSA. V lost 1 base, J lost 4 bases, and 5 bases stayed unmatched. CDR3 nucleotide sequence: TGTGCCAGCAGCTTAGAGCGGACAGGGATCACTGAAGCTTTCTTT. It yields the protein CASSLERTGITEAFF.

V is TRBV29-1 and J is TRBJ1-1; D uncertain. This CDR3 region has 12 residues. Germline CDR1 is SQVTM and CDR2 is ANQGSEA. The DNA for the CDR3 is TGCGCAGGAGGACGGGGTGACACTGAAGCTTTCTTT. This sequence encodes CAGGRGDTEAFF. Based on the CDR3 plus reference TRBV29-1 and TRBJ1-1, the full variable domain is SAVISQKPSRDICQRGTSLTIQCQVDSQVTMMFWYRQQPGQSLTLIATANQGSEATYESGFVIDKFPISRPNLTFSTLTVSNMSPEDSSIYLCAGGRGDTEAFFGQGTRLTVV.

The gene calls are TRBV15 and TRBJ2-7; unclear D gene. Trimming removed 4 bases at V and 1 base at J, with 11 bases between. The CDR3 is 14 residues long. CDR1 and CDR2 (germline): LNHNV, YYDKDF (reference sequence). This CDR3 is CATSIGLQSYEQYF. As DNA, the CDR3 is TGTGCCACCAGCATCGGGTTACAGTCCTACGAGCAGTACTTC.

The rearrangement uses TRBV12-3 or TRBV12-4 and TRBJ2-2; TRBD1 matches 9 bases. The CDR3 runs 13 residues. V trimming: 5 bases; J trimming: 7 bases; junction bases outside the gene matches: 2. The CDR3, as DNA: TGTGCCAGCAGTGGACAGGGGCGCGGGGAGCTGTTTTTT. This translates into CASSGQGRGELFF.

The chain recombines TRBV9 with TRBJ2-1; TRBD2 agrees at 15 bases. Germline V gene data show CDR1 as SGDLS and CDR2 as YYNGEE. The CDR3 is 15 residues long. V lost 3 bases, J lost 8 bases, and 3 bases stayed unmatched. The CDR3 sequence is CASSDGTSGGYEQFF. CDR3 coding DNA: TGTGCCAGCAGCGATGGGACTAGCGGGGGGTATGAGCAGTTCTTC.

This sequence joins TRBV5-1 and TRBJ2-3; D might be TRBD1 or TRBD2, each matching 5 bases. The V gene lost 8 bases and the J gene lost 4 bases, with 8 bases spanning the gap. The CDR3 is 11 residues long. Germline V gives CDR1 SGHRS, CDR2 YFSETQ. DNA of the CDR3: TGCGCCAGTCAGGGACCAGATACGCAGTATTTT. Protein product: CASQGPDTQYF. The full variable domain, with the rest looked up from reference TRBV5-1 and TRBJ2-3, is KAGVTQTPRYLIKTRGQQVTLSCSPISGHRSVSWYQQTPGQGLQFLFEYFSETQRNKGNFPGRFSGRQFSNSRSEMNVSTLELGDSALYLCASQGPDTQYFGPGTRLTVL.

The chain employs TRBV7-6 and TRBJ2-7, with D possibly TRBD2 on 5 matching bases. Germline assignment: CDR1 SGHVS and CDR2 FNYEAQ. The CDR3 consists of 14 residues. Trimming took off 0 bases at V and 6 bases at J, with 12 bases between the two ends. CDR3 nucleotides: TGTGCCAGCAGCTTAGCTCGGACTTCCCCCGAGCAGTACTTC. Translation: CASSLARTSPEQYF.

The rearrangement uses TRBV6-2 or TRBV6-3 and TRBJ2-4; 8 bases are a match to TRBD1. The CDR3 sequence is 13 residues long. Germline V gene lookup returns CDR1 MNHEY and CDR2 SVGEGT. With 6 bases clipped from V and 9 bases from J, the junction kept 7 bases outside the gene matches. The CDR3 bases are TGTGCCAGCAGCACGACAGGGGATGGCATTCAGTACTTC. Its protein product is CASSTTGDGIQYF.

The chain employs TRBV20-1 and TRBJ2-5, with 11 nucleotides matching TRBD2. The CDR3 has 17 amino acids. Germline-derived CDR1 and CDR2 are DFQATT and SNEGSKA (reference sequence). Trimming cost V 3 bases and J 9 bases; bases outside gene matches: 18. CDR3 DNA: TGCAGTGCTAGCTTCCGGCGGACTAGCGGGTCCGAGTCGCCCCAGTACTTC. This codes for CSASFRRTSGSESPQYF.

V gene TRBV11-2 combines with J gene TRBJ1-2; possibly TRBD1 for D (5 bases). The CDR3 covers 12 residues. Between the trimmed V and J ends, which lost 3 bases and 6 bases, there was a span of 8 bases. The V gene's germline CDR1 is SGHAT and CDR2 FQNNGV. The CDR3 sequence is CASSFDSDGYTF. CDR3 sequence (DNA): TGTGCCAGCAGCTTCGACAGCGATGGCTACACCTTC.

The chain has TRBV6-2 or TRBV6-3 and TRBJ1-6; 7 positions match TRBD1. V lost 8 bases to trimming and J lost 6 bases; unmatched junction nucleotides: 4. Per germline, CDR1 MNHEY and CDR2 SVGEGT. There are 13 residues in the CDR3. The CDR3 here is CASGGQPNSPLHF. The DNA of the CDR3 is TGTGCCAGCGGGGGACAGCCTAATTCACCCCTCCACTTT.

A few counts support this clonotype. This chain connects TRBV5-1 to TRBJ1-2; D is perhaps TRBD1 (6 bases). Per germline, CDR1 SGHRS and CDR2 YFSETQ. The CDR3 is 13 residues long. V lost 0 bases and J lost 8, with 11 bases in between. The CDR3 spells CASSLEGGVGYTF. CDR3 nucleotide sequence: TGCGCCAGCAGCTTGGAGGGGGGAGTCGGCTACACCTTC.

This clonotype was counted between two and nine times. The chain carries TRBV12-3 or TRBV12-4 and TRBJ1-1; 9 nucleotides align to TRBD1. The CDR3 extends over 14 amino acids. The ends lost 5 bases at V and 5 bases at J; junction bases unmatched: 6. This chain's CDR3 is CASSLGTGSTEAFF. The CDR3 nucleotides read TGTGCCAGCAGTCTCGGGACAGGGTCAACTGAAGCTTTCTTT.

The CDR3 loop is CASSPQEGAMSNQPQHF. The CDR3 nucleotides read TGTGCCAGTAGTCCCCAGGAGGGAGCGATGAGCAATCAGCCCCAGCATTTT. The chain uses TRBV19 and TRBJ1-5; D ambiguous. V lost 5 bases to trimming and J lost 1 base, with 18 bases between them. This CDR3 spans 17 amino acids. Germline CDR1 is LNHDA and CDR2 is SQIVND (reference sequence).

This chain connects TRBV6-1 to TRBJ2-1; 9 bases fit TRBD1. Germline CDR1 is MNHNS and CDR2 is SASEGT. J lost 10 bases, V lost 6 bases, and 7 bases had no gene match. This CDR3 region has 13 residues. CDR3 coding DNA: TGTGCCAGCAGATGGACAGGGGAGAAGGAGCAGTTCTTC. It encodes CASRWTGEKEQFF.

The chain links TRBV20-1 to TRBJ1-2; D call uncertain. The V gene's germline CDR1 is DFQATT and CDR2 SNEGSKA (reference sequence). The CDR3 has 12 amino acids. The V gene lost 1 base and the J gene lost 6 bases, with 9 bases spanning the gap. Here the CDR3 reads CSARGRWDGYTF. The CDR3 region has the DNA TGCAGTGCTAGAGGACGGTGGGATGGCTACACCTTC.

The chain has TRBV5-1 and TRBJ1-3; D ambiguous. There are 13 residues in the CDR3. Trimming stripped 5 bases from V and 0 bases from J, with 6 bases between. Germline values: CDR1 SGHRS, CDR2 YFSETQ. The CDR3 sequence: CASRTDSGNTIYF. The CDR3 region has the DNA TGCGCCAGCAGGACGGACTCTGGAAACACCATATATTTT.

A word on this clonotype: A read error may produce the germline difference seen at one junction end. The chain joins TRBV20-1 to TRBJ1-2; 8 bases match TRBD1. The CDR3 spans 13 residues. The germline CDR1 and CDR2 sequences are DFQATT and SNEGSKA (reference sequence). The CDR3 sequence: CSARSPGQDPFSF. The CDR3 nucleotides read TGCAGTGCTAGATCGCCGGGACAGGACCCCTTTTCCTTC.

The chain combines TRBV12-3 or TRBV12-4 with TRBJ2-1, with TRBD1 identical over 9 bases. J was trimmed by 12 bases and V by 5 bases; bases with no gene match: 11. This CDR3 region has 14 residues. The CDR3 DNA follows: TGTGCCAGCAGTCTACTCCGACAGGGGGGACCGCAGTTCTTC. Its protein product is CASSLLRQGGPQFF.

The CDR3 sequence: CASSRGGTSTDTQYF. For the CDR3, the DNA is TGCGCCAGCAGCCGAGGGGGGACCAGCACAGATACGCAGTATTTT. The chain recombines TRBV4-1 with TRBJ2-3; perhaps D is TRBD1 or TRBD2 (6 bases each). Trimming pared 4 bases from V and 0 bases from J, leaving 11 bases between. The CDR3 consists of 15 residues. Germline V lookup: CDR1 MGHRA, CDR2 YSYEKL.